This TCR beta chain comes out of a study of cytomegalovirus exposure and HLA in healthy donors. It was with 60 Vbeta and 13 Jbeta primers that the PCR ran. The repertoire was sequenced with immunoSEQ multiplex PCR; TCRdb's copy has only in-frame clones and lacks some. The sample shows about 140,000 clones, roughly 89% of them seen only once. Concerning this clone itself: Its target is unknown.

The CDR3 extends over 17 amino acids. Losses at the gene ends were 4 bases for V and 2 bases for J; bases not matched to a gene: 12. Germline loops: CDR1 MGHRA, CDR2 YSYEKL. Study-wide results and caveats: Associated with cytomegalovirus, according to the listing, were 150 to 200 TCR beta chains.

The receptor was derived from a woman aged 25 to 39 in good health and CMV-seronegative. The material sequenced was PBMCs. The chain uses TRBV4-1 and TRBJ1-1; 8 bases are shared with TRBD1. The CDR3 DNA is TGCGCCAGCAGCCCAATCTCCTCCACAGGGGGTAACACTGAAGCTTTCTTT. Translated: CASSPISSTGGNTEAFF.